This TCR beta chain is drawn from a study of CXCR3-negative and CXCR3-positive naive CD8 T cells (dated by TCRdb to between 2017 and 2020). Study-wide context: In total, 130 million to 150 million TRB reads were obtained, or roughly 1.5 +/- 0.3 million reads per library. For the TRBV-TRBJ cluster analysis, the naive subsets came from a handful of donors, while the memory cells came from 3 donors. The diversity and physicochemical repertoire analyses included fewer than twelve donors pooled from two independent experiments.

Study-level results and caveats: Because surface CD5, which has been linked to self-reactivity in mice, was comparable between naive subsets, TCR interaction strength was also inferred from TRB CDR3 physicochemical properties. Both naive subsets had comparably high repertoire diversity, while memory CD8+ T cells had much lower repertoire diversity. Because CXCR3 expression was partially decreased after cryopreservation, freshly isolated PBMCs were used for most assays. Similar TRBV-TRBJ usage was shown by naive CXCR3-negative and CXCR3-positive cells from the same donor, whereas distinct patterns were shown by memory cells. TRB CDR3s from CXCR3-positive naive cells showed higher hydrophobicity (lower Kidera factor 4), lower energy, and higher strength and volume indices than CXCR3-negative naive cells.

About this clonotype: Which antigen it targets is not known.

The sequencing machine was a NextSeq 550. The Human TCR Profiling Kit (MiLaboratory) was used to make UMI-labeled 5' RACE TRB cDNA libraries. cDNA synthesis used the entire amount of extracted RNA, and PCR amplification then used the entire amount of cDNA produced. Libraries were prepared in parallel with an identical number of PCR cycles. On the authors' methods: With a requirement of at least two reads per UMI, MIGEC and MiXCR extracted about 50,000 +/- 10,000 unique UMI-labeled TRB cDNA molecules per library. On average, each library contained approximately 40,000 +/- 10,000 functional in-frame TRB CDR3 nucleotide clonotypes without stop codons. Diversity metrics, including normalized Shannon-Wiener and Chao1, were computed in VDJtools after downsampling to 5000 UMI-labeled TRB molecules per sample. VDJtools was used to calculate clonotype-size-weighted physicochemical properties of the central five CDR3 residues, namely interaction energy, strength, volume and Kidera factor 4. The reads went through TCRdb reprocessing, and each CDR3 protein sequence gets one entry with no DNA. The V and J calls were determined by TCRdb, not by the authors. The table for this sample lists about 62,000 distinct CDR3 sequences. 4.3% of the sample goes to the ten largest clones.

For each CD8+ T cell subset, flow sorting was done in triplicate, and about 300,000 cells per subset went directly into RLT lysis buffer. To keep memory contaminants out, a stringent definition of naive CD8+ T cells was applied: CD45RO-CCR7+CD27+CD95-. Peripheral blood mononuclear cells were isolated from buffy coats by standard density gradient centrifugation. Naive CXCR3-negative and CXCR3-positive CD8+ T cells were flow-sorted on a FACSAria III. Total RNA was extracted from sorted cells using an RNeasy Mini Kit. From cysteine to phenylalanine, the CDR3 is 11 amino acids long. Nucleotide data are not available. In the germline V gene, CDR1 corresponds to MDHEN and CDR2 to SYDVKM.

Here the chain combines TRBV28 and TRBJ2-3. The receptor was derived from a human donor in good health. Some clones in this sample may be carry-over from other donors' samples. The specimen sequenced was naive CXCR3- CD8+ T cells from blood. Per the publication, the cell subset or site label means: CD45RO-CCR7+CD27+CD95- naive CD8+ T cells lacking CXCR3 (TNR3-). The CDR3 here reads CASSHPDTQYF.